This TCR beta chain was recorded in a study of tumor-infiltrating lymphocytes in primary liver carcinoma (dated by TCRdb to about 2017). About the study as a whole: Between late 2015 and early 2016, roughly five patients in China with histopathologically diagnosed primary liver carcinoma had their tumors surgically resected. Each sample produced roughly 3.5 to 8 million productive TCRbeta reads, and read depth showed no significant difference between tissue types. Reproducibility between technical replicate repertoires was high, with correlation coefficients above 0.95 and mean shared-clone rates about 0.9. The study combined TCRbeta repertoire sequencing, expression microarrays and whole-exome sequencing across five regions of each liver tumor, with adjacent normal tissue and blood. The five patients had tumors staged T1-T3 N0M0, with maximum diameters ranging from roughly 4.2 to 11 cm. A total of approximately 35 specimens from 5 patients, comprising around 25 tumor regions, 5 adjacent noncancerous liver tissues and 5 peripheral blood samples, were covered by TCRbeta repertoire sequencing. Of the five patients (three men and two women, aged 30 to 69 years), four had hepatocellular carcinoma and one had combined HCC and intrahepatic cholangiocarcinoma. Findings and caveats that apply to the study as a whole: Comparison of CD4+ and CD8+ T cell repertoires was precluded by the use of bulk unsorted samples. A significantly larger repertoire fraction was made up by the top 250 clones in tumors than in blood (p = 0.039). Because sequencing covered only the TCR beta chain and unpaired alpha chains were not captured, true repertoire diversity is likely underestimated. The study included only a handful of patients, and the authors note findings should be validated in a larger study. Pairs of tumor regions showed greater repertoire overlap (mean around 35%) than tumor-adjacent pairs (around 17%) or tumor-blood pairs (about 14%), which is consistent with antigen-driven expansion.

RNA from unsorted whole blood was extracted with TRIzol reagent, and germline DNA was obtained with the DNeasy Blood & Tissue kit. Patients had chronic HBV infection and were treatment-naive at sampling. About 4 milliliters of peripheral blood were collected into K2EDTA tubes before surgery. For CDR1 and CDR2, the germline V gene lists SGHDT and YYEEEE. The CDR3, from cysteine to phenylalanine, totals 16 residues. CDR3 DNA is the only sequence kept; it has 48 bases, read in frame from the first base. Starting from about 500 ng total RNA, TCRbeta-specific cDNA was produced by reverse transcription with a constant-region primer and ProtoScript II reverse transcriptase. The TCRbeta libraries were prepared through three rounds of nested multiplex PCR following a slightly modified ARM-PCR procedure. The first two PCR rounds used multiplex TRBV1-TRBV30 forward primers with a Cbeta reverse primer, each for 10 cycles. Sample barcodes and Illumina adapters were attached in a final 25-cycle PCR using Deep VentR polymerase. Before sequencing, amplicons of 200-500 bp were purified from gel using a QIAquick gel extraction kit. TCRbeta amplicons were sequenced on an Illumina HiSeq 2500 with 250-bp paired-end reads. The original methods were these. To recover full CDR3 sequences, reads were quality-trimmed using Trimmomatic v0.33 and paired reads were then merged using FLASH v1.2.11. MiGEC v1.2.1b assigned V, D and J germline segments to the rearranged TCRbeta sequences. Clonotype statistics, along with Shannon-Wiener diversity indices, were calculated using VDJtools v1.0.0. Except for diversity analysis, only the 250 most abundant clonotypes of each sample were used in subsequent analyses to reduce sampling bias. Using fastp at Q25 and MiXCR, TCRdb reprocessed the public reads and kept productive beta chains. Identical CDR3 protein sequences are pooled into one entry, listed with their most common genes and DNA. These V and J calls derive from TCRdb rather than the authors' analysis. The sample contains approximately 330,000 distinct CDR3 sequences, about 61% of them found a single time. The ten largest account for under 8% of the sample.

A remark on this clonotype: What antigen it recognizes has not been identified. Sequence at one end of the junction differs from germline and may be a read error.

The sequence came from a middle-aged man with primary liver carcinoma and hepatitis B virus infection. The sequenced material came from peripheral blood. The chain was built from TRBV5-6 and TRBJ2-7, with no reliable assignment of the D segment. The bases read TGTGCCGGCAGCTTGGACGCTTACGACCCAGCCTACGACCAGTACTTC. This sequence encodes CAGSLDAYDPAYDQYF. The CDR3 plus the reference TRBV5-6 and TRBJ2-7 genes for the other parts give the full variable domain: DAGVTQSPTHLIKTRGQQVTLRCSPKSGHDTVSWYQQALGQGPQFIFQYYEEEERQRGNFPDRFSGHQFPNYSSELNVNALLLGDSALYLCAGSLDAYDPAYDQYFGPGTRLTVT.